The clone carrying this T cell receptor beta chain turned up a few times. The sequenced template was RNA, covering the TCR beta CDR3 region. An initial RT-PCR round employing HTBI primers preceded a second-round multiplex PCR. TCRdb reprocessed the multiplex PCR reads with MiXCR, giving one entry per CDR3 protein. The table lists almost 750,000 distinct CDR3 sequences, 40% of them singletons. Sampling more than 9 ml of fresh peripheral blood provided the PBMCs. This entry belongs to a study of Graves' ophthalmopathy and Graves' hyperthyroidism. The germline CDR1 and CDR2 sequences are SEHNR and FQNEAQ (reference sequence). This CDR3 is built from 16 residues. J was trimmed by 6 bases and V by 1 base; bases with no gene match: 4.

Source material: peripheral blood. This receptor was obtained from an adult man with Graves' ophthalmopathy. V gene TRBV7-9 combines with J gene TRBJ2-5; TRBD2 agrees at 14 bases. CDR3 bases: TGTGCCAGCAGCTTAGACGGGACTAGCGGGAGAAAGACCCAGTACTTC. It translates to CASSLDGTSGRKTQYF.